Below are 32 T cell receptor beta chains sequenced from a single sample in a study of cytomegalovirus exposure and HLA in healthy donors. The data were produced by immunoSEQ multiplex PCR, yet TCRdb's version contains in-frame clones alone and is incomplete. The data contain more than 85,000 clones, approximately 95% of them singletons. Input material: PBMCs. The receptors derive from a woman aged 25 to 39 in good health and CMV-seropositive.

The V call is TRBV28, the J call TRBJ1-2, with 9 bases fitting TRBD1. The V segment lost 5 bases and the J segment 7 bases; nucleotides outside the gene matches: 8. CDR1 is MDHEN, CDR2 SYDVKM, per germline. CDR3 length: 14 residues. The CDR3 region has the DNA TGTGCCAGCAGTCAAGGACAGGGGTATGGTGGCTACACCTTC. Encoded protein: CASSQGQGYGGYTF.

This chain links TRBV29-1 with TRBJ2-6, with D tentatively TRBD2 (5 bases). CDR3 length: 15 residues. V lost 5 bases, J lost 0 bases, and 11 bases lay in between. Per germline, CDR1 SQVTM and CDR2 ANQGSEA. The CDR3 DNA is TGCAGCGTTTCGTTGGGAGCCTCTGGGGCCAACGTCCTGACTTTC. Protein: CSVSLGASGANVLTF.

The chain joins TRBV19 to TRBJ2-1; no definite D call. The V gene lost 0 bases and the J gene lost 1 base, with 7 bases spanning the gap. Germline lookup yields CDR1 LNHDA and CDR2 SQIVND (reference sequence). The CDR3 loop spans 15 amino acids. As DNA, the CDR3 is TGTGCCAGTAGTATAGATCTCCTATCCTACAATGAGCAGTTCTTC. The encoded protein is CASSIDLLSYNEQFF.

V and J are TRBV30 and TRBJ1-1, with D maybe TRBD1 (6 bases). Trimming stripped 0 bases from V and 2 bases from J, with 13 bases between. In germline, CDR1 is GTSNPN, CDR2 SVGIG (reference sequence). The CDR3 runs 15 residues. The CDR3 spells CAWSVSQQGNTEAFF. The CDR3 DNA sequence: TGTGCCTGGAGTGTAAGTCAACAGGGAAACACTGAAGCTTTCTTT.

The chain joins TRBV6-6 to TRBJ1-4; tentatively, D is TRBD1 (5 bases). V lost 2 bases and J 3 bases, leaving 10 bases between the germline ends. The CDR3 is made up of 15 amino acids. Germline V gene data show CDR1 as MNHNY and CDR2 as SVGAGI (reference sequence). CDR3: CASSYADRANEKLFF. As DNA, the CDR3 is TGTGCCAGCAGTTACGCCGACAGAGCTAATGAAAAACTGTTTTTT.

J is TRBJ1-2 and V is TRBV19; the D gene is possibly TRBD1 (5 bases). The germline V gene has CDR1 LNHDA and CDR2 SQIVND (reference sequence). V shed 3 bases and J shed 3 bases, with 11 bases lying between them. The CDR3 is made up of 14 amino acids. DNA of the CDR3: TGTGCCAGTAGTATTTTGGGGGACTACTATGGCTACACCTTC. The encoded protein is CASSILGDYYGYTF.

This clone was observed once. This chain connects TRBV5-4 to TRBJ2-1, with 8 nucleotides matching TRBD1. Germline V CDR1 and CDR2: SGHNT, YYREEE (reference sequence). Germline trimming cut 4 bases from V and 10 bases from J; bases unmatched to any gene: 10. The CDR3 extends over 14 amino acids. The CDR3 loop reads CASSQNQGAVEQFF. The CDR3 DNA follows: TGTGCCAGCAGCCAGAACCAGGGGGCGGTCGAGCAGTTCTTC.

This clone was detected only once. The chain couples TRBV19 to TRBJ1-2; D is perhaps TRBD1 (5 bases). The CDR3 contains 12 residues. In germline, CDR1 is LNHDA, CDR2 SQIVND (reference sequence). V dropped 7 bases and J dropped 4 bases, with 10 bases sitting between them. The CDR3 coding sequence is TGTGCCAGTAAAGACAGAACCTATGGCTACACCTTC. Its translation: CASKDRTYGYTF.

V is TRBV7-2 and J is TRBJ2-7; TRBD1 is a possible D gene (6 bases). Per the germline V gene, CDR1 is SGHTA and CDR2 is FQGNSA. Trimming left V 2 bases short and J 5 bases short, with 10 bases between. CDR3 length: 13 residues. As DNA, the CDR3 is TGTGCCAGCAGCTTATTGCAGGGGAACGAGCAGTACTTC. Amino acids: CASSLLQGNEQYF.

The CDR3 DNA is TGTGCCATCAGTGAGTTGACATGGGGGCTGAACACTGAAGCTTTCTTT. Its translation is CAISELTWGLNTEAFF. The chain joins TRBV10-3 to TRBJ1-1; tentatively, D is TRBD1 (6 bases). The V end lost 1 base, the J end lost 0 bases, and 12 bases lay between the germline ends. There are 16 residues in the CDR3. Germline values: CDR1 ENHRY, CDR2 SYGVKD.

This chain uses TRBV7-2 with TRBJ2-3; TRBD2 agrees at 12 bases. J was trimmed by 4 bases and V by 5 bases; bases with no gene match: 16. This CDR3 contains 19 residues. Germline V gene lookup returns CDR1 SGHTA and CDR2 FQGNSA. CDR3: CASSPYGPSGRARSDTQYF. The CDR3 nucleotides read TGTGCCAGCAGCCCCTATGGTCCTAGCGGGAGGGCCAGATCAGATACGCAGTATTTT.

This rearrangement joins TRBV5-4 to TRBJ1-1; D uncertain. From germline, CDR1 is SGHNT and CDR2 YYREEE (reference sequence). Trimming removed 0 bases from V and 3 bases from J, with 12 bases in between. The CDR3 runs to 15 residues. The CDR3 protein is CASSLDSSTDTEAFF. Here the CDR3 DNA reads TGTGCCAGCAGCTTGGATAGCAGCACGGACACTGAAGCTTTCTTT.

The chain joins TRBV2 to TRBJ1-3; D may be TRBD1 (5 bases). V shed 8 bases and J shed 4 bases, with 15 bases lying between them. The CDR3 totals 14 residues. Germline assignment: CDR1 SNHLY and CDR2 FYNNEI. The CDR3 coding sequence is TGTGCCAGCCAGGGAATACTCGCAGGAAACACCATATATTTT. Residues: CASQGILAGNTIYF.

The J gene is TRBJ2-1, the V gene TRBV7-2; 8 bases match TRBD2. The CDR3 length is 16 residues. CDR1 and CDR2 from the germline V gene are SGHTA and FQGNSA. V lost 6 bases to trimming and J lost 8 bases; unmatched junction nucleotides: 15. DNA for the CDR3: TGTGCCAGCAGGCAATTTGCGGGGGGAGGCCCGGATGAGCAGTTCTTC. The encoded protein is CASRQFAGGGPDEQFF.

This chain connects TRBV9 to TRBJ2-1; 9 nucleotides line up with TRBD2. CDR1 and CDR2 (germline): SGDLS, YYNGEE. V lost 0 bases and J lost 9; bases outside the gene matches: 4. The CDR3 length is 14 residues. CDR3: CASSVVVSGGEQFF. CDR3 DNA: TGTGCCAGCAGCGTAGTAGTTAGCGGGGGTGAGCAGTTCTTC.

This clone was seen a handful of times. The chain recombines TRBV6-6 with TRBJ2-7, with TRBD1 identical over 7 bases. This CDR3 has 16 amino acids. The ends lost 6 bases at V and 5 bases at J; junction bases unmatched: 16. Germline V gene lookup returns CDR1 MNHNY and CDR2 SVGAGI (reference sequence). The DNA of the CDR3 is TGTGCCAGCAGGAGACAGGGTGCAGGTGTGGGGAACGAGCAGTACTTC. This encodes CASRRQGAGVGNEQYF.

Written as DNA, the CDR3 is TGTGCCAGCAGCGTAGCTGGCGGGAGCTCCTACAATGAGCAGTTCTTC. Its translation is CASSVAGGSSYNEQFF. This sequence joins TRBV9 and TRBJ2-1, with 7 bases aligning to TRBD2. Trimming removed 0 bases from V and 0 bases from J; junction bases left unmatched: 3. Germline loops: CDR1 SGDLS, CDR2 YYNGEE. The CDR3 has 16 residues.

J is TRBJ2-7 and V is TRBV6-1; 9 bases agree with TRBD1. The junction had 6 bases not matched to a gene; V was cut back by 4 bases and J by 2 bases. CDR1 is MNHNS, CDR2 SASEGT, per germline. This CDR3 comprises 15 residues. DNA of the CDR3: TGTGCCAGCAGTGTTGAACAGGGGGCCCCCTACGAGCAGTACTTC. Protein product: CASSVEQGAPYEQYF.

The V call is TRBV7-2, the J call TRBJ2-7, with D possibly matching TRBD2 (7 bases). CDR1 is SGHTA and CDR2 is FQGNSA in the germline V gene. V dropped 0 bases and J dropped 4 bases, with 22 bases sitting between them. This CDR3 comprises 18 residues. The CDR3 sequence is CASSLALGGRGPRYEQYF. The CDR3, as DNA: TGTGCCAGCAGCTTAGCCCTCGGGGGGCGGGGGCCCCGATACGAGCAGTACTTC.

This chain joins TRBV6-5 and TRBJ2-7; tentatively, D is TRBD2 (5 bases). The length of the CDR3 is 15 residues. CDR1 and CDR2 from the germline V gene are MNHEY and SVGAGI. V shed 6 bases and J shed 4 bases, with 19 bases lying between them. In nucleotides, the CDR3 is TGTGCCAGCAGCCTCGTCTTAGGGAGAGGTTACGAGCAGTACTTC. Amino acid sequence: CASSLVLGRGYEQYF.

This chain joins TRBV7-8 and TRBJ2-2, with TRBD2 identical over 11 bases. Looked up from germline, CDR1 is SGHVS and CDR2 is FQNEAQ. The CDR3 spans 18 residues. V lost 4 bases, J lost 0 bases, and 7 bases stayed unmatched. CDR3 sequence: CASSYPSGRPSNTGELFF. DNA of the CDR3: TGTGCCAGCAGCTATCCTAGCGGGAGGCCCTCGAACACCGGGGAGCTGTTTTTT.

V is TRBV6-1 and J is TRBJ2-1, with 7 bases lining up with TRBD2. The CDR3 spans 11 residues. Losses at the gene ends were 7 bases for V and 15 bases for J; bases not matched to a gene: 9. Germline values: CDR1 MNHNS, CDR2 SASEGT. CDR3 sequence reads: CASKEAGVAFF. CDR3 sequence (DNA): TGTGCCAGCAAAGAGGCGGGGGTCGCGTTCTTC.

The rearrangement uses TRBV19 and TRBJ2-1, with TRBD1 matching over 8 bases. The CDR3 has 15 amino acids. CDR1 is LNHDA and CDR2 is SQIVND in the germline V gene (reference sequence). V shed 2 bases and J 6 bases; nucleotides not matched to a gene: 6. The CDR3: CASSITPGQANEQFF. CDR3 nucleotide sequence: TGTGCCAGTAGTATAACTCCGGGACAGGCCAATGAGCAGTTCTTC.

The chain carries TRBV7-9 and TRBJ2-1; 10 bases fit TRBD2. CDR1 is SEHNR and CDR2 is FQNEAQ in the germline V gene (reference sequence). Trimming removed 4 bases from V and 5 bases from J; junction bases left unmatched: 5. The CDR3 covers 15 residues. For the CDR3, the DNA is TGTGCCAGCAGCTCCGAGGGACTAGCGAACAATGAGCAGTTCTTC. The encoded protein is CASSSEGLANNEQFF. Full variable domain (missing parts from reference TRBV7-9 and TRBJ2-1): DTGVSQNPRHKITKRGQNVTFRCDPISEHNRLYWYRQTLGQGPEFLTYFQNEAQLEKSRLLSDRFSAERPKGSFSTLEIQRTEQGDSAMYLCASSSEGLANNEQFFGPGTRLTVL.

This chain links TRBV4-3 with TRBJ2-7, with D possibly matching TRBD1 (5 bases). The CDR3 consists of 15 residues. The ends were cut back, 0 bases at V and 0 bases at J, with 9 bases in the middle. The V gene's germline CDR1 is LGHNA and CDR2 YSLEER. This CDR3 reads CASSQDLTVSYEQYF. DNA of the CDR3: TGCGCCAGCAGCCAAGATCTGACAGTCTCCTACGAGCAGTACTTC.

The chain has TRBV10-3 and TRBJ2-6, with D perhaps matching TRBD1 (7 bases). Germline values: CDR1 ENHRY, CDR2 SYGVKD. Trimming stripped 7 bases from V and 1 base from J, with 11 bases between. The CDR3 extends over 15 amino acids. CDR3 protein: CAITPGGSGANVLTF. Written as DNA, the CDR3 is TGTGCCATCACCCCAGGGGGGTCTGGGGCCAACGTCCTGACTTTC.

CDR3 region: CASSAQISLAGNTIYF. As DNA, the CDR3 is TGTGCCAGCAGTGCTCAGATCTCCCTCGCTGGAAACACCATATATTTT. The chain employs TRBV2 and TRBJ1-3; no definite D call. With 4 bases removed from V and 2 bases from J, the gap between germline ends came to 15 bases. The CDR3 contains 16 residues. Per the germline V gene, CDR1 is SNHLY and CDR2 is FYNNEI.

The chain links TRBV4-3 to TRBJ2-7; 15 nucleotides line up with TRBD2. CDR1 and CDR2 from the germline V gene are LGHNA and YSLEER. V shed 4 bases, J shed 4 bases, and the junction held 2 bases outside the gene matches. The CDR3 sequence is 15 residues long. CDR3 bases: TGCGCCAGCAGCCCCGGACTAGCGGGAGGGTACGAGCAGTACTTC. Residues: CASSPGLAGGYEQYF.

This CDR3 is CASSYSPQDTRYEQYF. The CDR3 DNA reads as TGTGCCAGCAGTTACTCGCCTCAGGATACTCGCTACGAGCAGTACTTC. The chain couples TRBV6-6 to TRBJ2-7; D is ambiguous. The germline V and J ends were trimmed by 0 bases and 3 bases, with 15 bases remaining between them. This CDR3 is 16 amino acids long. The V gene's germline CDR1 is MNHNY and CDR2 SVGAGI (reference sequence).

The chain links TRBV28 to TRBJ1-5; D not certain. Trimming shortened V by 3 bases and J by 1 base, and 10 bases separated the two germline ends. Per germline, CDR1 MDHEN and CDR2 SYDVKM. The CDR3 has 15 residues. CDR3 nucleotides: TGTGCCAGCAGTTTGGAGGCCTTGAGCAATCAGCCCCAGCATTTT. Translation gives CASSLEALSNQPQHF.

The J gene is TRBJ1-1, the V gene TRBV7-9, with D possibly being TRBD1 (5 bases). This CDR3 contains 14 residues. Germline V gives CDR1 SEHNR, CDR2 FQNEAQ (reference sequence). Trimming took off 1 base at V and 4 bases at J, with 10 bases between the two ends. The DNA for the CDR3 is TGTGCCAGCAGCTTAGTGCAGGGAGGCACTGAAGCTTTCTTT. Amino acids: CASSLVQGGTEAFF.

In this sample, this clone turned up once. This rearrangement joins TRBV4-1 to TRBJ2-1, with TRBD2 matching 13 bases. The germline V gene encodes CDR1 MGHRA and CDR2 YSYEKL. The CDR3 covers 17 residues. Germline trimming cut 3 bases from V and 2 bases from J; bases unmatched to any gene: 4. The CDR3 DNA reads TGCGCCAGCAGCCACACGGGACTAGCGGGACCCTACAATGAGCAGTTCTTC. This gives the protein CASSHTGLAGPYNEQFF.